This paragraph covers one TCR beta chain sequence. This sample is part of a study of CD8+ T cells in alopecia areata. This sample's treatment: oral pan-JAK inhibitor, 5-10 mg twice daily. As part of sample collection, lesional scalp punch biopsies and peripheral blood were taken from alopecia areata patients. Following RNA extraction, reverse transcription yielded cDNA that acted as the sequencing template. Measured with immunoSEQ multiplex PCR; TCRdb has only the in-frame clones, and not every one. This table has roughly 99,000 clones, roughly 84% appearing once. The sample here was CD8+ T cells sorted from blood, taken at week 24, from a patient treated with tofacitinib. The TCR originated in a human donor with alopecia areata.

The CDR3 nucleotides are TGTGCCAGCAGCCCCCTGGTGGCTGAAGCTTTCTTT. Encoded protein: CASSPLVAEAFF. The V gene is TRBV7-6, the J gene TRBJ1-1; D uncertain. Germline CDR1 is SGHVS and CDR2 is FNYEAQ. CDR3 length equals 12 residues. Trimming pared 5 bases from V and 6 bases from J, leaving 10 bases between.